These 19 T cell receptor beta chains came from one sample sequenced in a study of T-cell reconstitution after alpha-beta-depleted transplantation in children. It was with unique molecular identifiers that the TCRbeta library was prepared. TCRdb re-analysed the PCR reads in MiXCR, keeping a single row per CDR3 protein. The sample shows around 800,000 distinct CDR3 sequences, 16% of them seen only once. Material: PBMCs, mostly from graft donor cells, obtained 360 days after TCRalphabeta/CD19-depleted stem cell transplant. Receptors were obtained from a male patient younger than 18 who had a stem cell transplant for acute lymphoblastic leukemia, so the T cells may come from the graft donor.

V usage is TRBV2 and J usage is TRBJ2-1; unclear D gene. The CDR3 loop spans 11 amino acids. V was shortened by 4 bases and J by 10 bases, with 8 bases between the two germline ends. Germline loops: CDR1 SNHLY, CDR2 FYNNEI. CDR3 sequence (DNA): TGTGCCAGCAGTGGGGTGGTGGAGCAGTTCTTC. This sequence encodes CASSGVVEQFF.

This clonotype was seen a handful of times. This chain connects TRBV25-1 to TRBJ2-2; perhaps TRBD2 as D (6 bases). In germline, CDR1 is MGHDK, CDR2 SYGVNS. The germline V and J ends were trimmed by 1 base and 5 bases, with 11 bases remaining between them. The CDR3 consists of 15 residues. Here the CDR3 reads CASSEWQGGTGELFF. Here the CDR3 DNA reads TGTGCCAGCAGTGAATGGCAGGGAGGTACCGGGGAGCTGTTTTTT.

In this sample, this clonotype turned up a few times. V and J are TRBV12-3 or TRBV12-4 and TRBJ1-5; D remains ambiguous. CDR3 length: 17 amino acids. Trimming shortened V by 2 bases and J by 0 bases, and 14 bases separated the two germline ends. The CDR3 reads CASSLRAGTYSNQPQHF. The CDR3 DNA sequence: TGTGCCAGCAGTTTAAGGGCGGGAACTTATAGCAATCAGCCCCAGCATTTT.

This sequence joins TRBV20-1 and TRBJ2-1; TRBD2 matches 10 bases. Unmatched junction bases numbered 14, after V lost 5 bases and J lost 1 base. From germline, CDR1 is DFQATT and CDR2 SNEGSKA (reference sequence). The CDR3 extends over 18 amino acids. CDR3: CSAPSGSLGVRSYNEQFF. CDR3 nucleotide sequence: TGCAGTGCTCCTAGCGGGAGCCTAGGAGTCCGGTCCTACAATGAGCAGTTCTTC.

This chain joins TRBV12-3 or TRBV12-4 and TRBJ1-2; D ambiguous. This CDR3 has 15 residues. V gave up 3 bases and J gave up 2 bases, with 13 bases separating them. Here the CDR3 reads CASSFDMTTNYGYTF. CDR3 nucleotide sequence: TGTGCCAGCAGTTTTGATATGACAACCAACTATGGCTACACCTTC.

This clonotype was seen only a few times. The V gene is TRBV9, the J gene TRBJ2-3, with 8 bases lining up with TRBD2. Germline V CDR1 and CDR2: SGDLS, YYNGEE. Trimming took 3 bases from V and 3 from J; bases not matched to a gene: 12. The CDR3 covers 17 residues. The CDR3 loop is CASSGGLGDLGTDTQYF. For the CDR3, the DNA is TGTGCCAGCAGCGGGGGACTAGGTGATTTGGGGACAGATACGCAGTATTTT. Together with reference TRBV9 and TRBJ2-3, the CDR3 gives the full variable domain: DSGVTQTPKHLITATGQRVTLRCSPRSGDLSVYWYQQSLDQGLQFLIQYYNGEERAKGNILERFSAQQFPDLHSELNLSSLELGDSALYFCASSGGLGDLGTDTQYFGPGTRLTVL.

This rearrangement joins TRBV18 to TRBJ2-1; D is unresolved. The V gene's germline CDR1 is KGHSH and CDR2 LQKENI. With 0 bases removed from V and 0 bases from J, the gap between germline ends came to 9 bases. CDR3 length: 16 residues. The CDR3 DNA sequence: TGTGCCAGCTCACCACCCGCACTCAGCTCCTACAATGAGCAGTTCTTC. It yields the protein CASSPPALSSYNEQFF.

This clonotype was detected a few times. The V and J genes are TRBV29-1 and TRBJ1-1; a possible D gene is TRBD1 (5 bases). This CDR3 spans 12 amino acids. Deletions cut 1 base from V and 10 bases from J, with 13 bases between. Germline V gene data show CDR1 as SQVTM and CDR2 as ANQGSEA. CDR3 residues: CSVEATGAGAFF. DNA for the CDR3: TGCAGCGTTGAAGCTACCGGGGCGGGAGCTTTCTTT.

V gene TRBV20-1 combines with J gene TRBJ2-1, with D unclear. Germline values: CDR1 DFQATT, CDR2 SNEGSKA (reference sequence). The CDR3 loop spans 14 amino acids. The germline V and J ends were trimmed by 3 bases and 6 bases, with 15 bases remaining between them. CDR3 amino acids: CSARDRTHPNEQFF. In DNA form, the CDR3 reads TGCAGTGCTAGGGATCGGACCCACCCCAATGAGCAGTTCTTC.

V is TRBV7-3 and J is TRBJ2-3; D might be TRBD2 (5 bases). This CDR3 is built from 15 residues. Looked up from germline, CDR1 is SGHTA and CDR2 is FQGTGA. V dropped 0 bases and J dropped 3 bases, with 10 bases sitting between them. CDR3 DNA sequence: TGTGCCAGCAGCTTAACGTTGACGGGGACAGATACGCAGTATTTT. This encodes CASSLTLTGTDTQYF. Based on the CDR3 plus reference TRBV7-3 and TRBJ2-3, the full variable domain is GAGVSQTPSNKVTEKGKYVELRCDPISGHTALYWYRQSLGQGPEFLIYFQGTGAADDSGLPNDRFFAVRPEGSVSTLKIQRTERGDSAVYLCASSLTLTGTDTQYFGPGTRLTVL.

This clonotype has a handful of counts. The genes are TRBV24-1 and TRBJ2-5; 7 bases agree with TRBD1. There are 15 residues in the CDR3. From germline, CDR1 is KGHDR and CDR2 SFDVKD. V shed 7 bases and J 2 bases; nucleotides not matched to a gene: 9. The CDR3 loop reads CATRGYRGGQETQYF. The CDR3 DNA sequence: TGTGCCACCAGGGGATACAGGGGTGGGCAAGAGACCCAGTACTTC.

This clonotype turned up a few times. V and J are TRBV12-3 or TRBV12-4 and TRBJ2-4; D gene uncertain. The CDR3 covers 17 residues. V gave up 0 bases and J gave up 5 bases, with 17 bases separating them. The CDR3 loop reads CASSLAQGFGSENIQYF. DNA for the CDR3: TGTGCCAGCAGTTTAGCGCAAGGGTTTGGGTCGGAAAACATTCAGTACTTC.

CDR3 in amino acids: CASQGGTSTDTQYF. Written as DNA, the CDR3 is TGTGCCAGTCAAGGCGGGACTAGCACAGATACGCAGTATTTT. The chain recombines TRBV9 with TRBJ2-3, with a tentative D call TRBD2 (6 bases). Deletions cut 8 bases from V and 0 bases from J, with 13 bases between. CDR3 length equals 14 residues. The germline V gene encodes CDR1 SGDLS and CDR2 YYNGEE.

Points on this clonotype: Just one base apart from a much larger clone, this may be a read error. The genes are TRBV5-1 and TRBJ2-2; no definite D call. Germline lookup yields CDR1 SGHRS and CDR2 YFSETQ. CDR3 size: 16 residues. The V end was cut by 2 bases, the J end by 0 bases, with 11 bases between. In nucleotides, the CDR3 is TGCGCCAGCAGCTTCGTTAGACCCCCGAACACCGGGGAGCTGTTTTTT. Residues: CASSFVRPPNTGELFF.

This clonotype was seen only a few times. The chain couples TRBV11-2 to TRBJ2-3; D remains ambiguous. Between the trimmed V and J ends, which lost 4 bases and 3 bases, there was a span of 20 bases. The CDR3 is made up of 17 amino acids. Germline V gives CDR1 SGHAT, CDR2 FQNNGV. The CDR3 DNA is TGTGCCAGCAGCTCATCCGGCTCCGCTTTTTGGACAGATACGCAGTATTTT. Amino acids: CASSSSGSAFWTDTQYF. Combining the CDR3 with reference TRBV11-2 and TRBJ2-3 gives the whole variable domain EAGVAQSPRYKIIEKRQSVAFWCNPISGHATLYWYQQILGQGPKLLIQFQNNGVVDDSQLPKDRFSAERLKGVDSTLKIQPAKLEDSAVYLCASSSSGSAFWTDTQYFGPGTRLTVL.

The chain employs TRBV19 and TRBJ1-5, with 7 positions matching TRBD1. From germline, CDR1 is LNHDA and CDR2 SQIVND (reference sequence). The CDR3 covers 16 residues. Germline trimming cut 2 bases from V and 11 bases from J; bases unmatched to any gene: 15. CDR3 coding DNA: TGTGCCAGTAGTATAAAGGGACAGTCGACGAGACAGGCCCAGCATTTT. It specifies CASSIKGQSTRQAQHF.

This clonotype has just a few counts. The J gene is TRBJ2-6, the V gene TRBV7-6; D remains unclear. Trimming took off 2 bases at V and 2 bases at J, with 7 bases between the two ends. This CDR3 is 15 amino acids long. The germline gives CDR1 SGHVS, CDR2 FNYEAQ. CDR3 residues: CASSLSRTGANVLTF. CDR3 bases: TGTGCCAGCAGCTTAAGTCGGACTGGGGCCAACGTCCTGACTTTC.

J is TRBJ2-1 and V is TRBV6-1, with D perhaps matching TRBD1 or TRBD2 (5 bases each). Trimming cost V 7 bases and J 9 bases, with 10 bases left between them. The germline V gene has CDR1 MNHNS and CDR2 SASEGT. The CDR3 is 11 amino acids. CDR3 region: CASIRGAEQFF. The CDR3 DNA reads TGTGCCAGCATTCGAGGGGCTGAGCAGTTCTTC.

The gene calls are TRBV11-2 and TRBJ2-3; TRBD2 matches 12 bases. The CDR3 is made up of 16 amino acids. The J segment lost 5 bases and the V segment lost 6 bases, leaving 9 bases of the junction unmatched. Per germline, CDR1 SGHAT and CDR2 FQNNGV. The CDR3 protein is CASRSLAGGPGDTQYF. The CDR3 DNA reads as TGTGCCAGCAGATCCCTAGCGGGAGGGCCTGGAGATACGCAGTATTTT.